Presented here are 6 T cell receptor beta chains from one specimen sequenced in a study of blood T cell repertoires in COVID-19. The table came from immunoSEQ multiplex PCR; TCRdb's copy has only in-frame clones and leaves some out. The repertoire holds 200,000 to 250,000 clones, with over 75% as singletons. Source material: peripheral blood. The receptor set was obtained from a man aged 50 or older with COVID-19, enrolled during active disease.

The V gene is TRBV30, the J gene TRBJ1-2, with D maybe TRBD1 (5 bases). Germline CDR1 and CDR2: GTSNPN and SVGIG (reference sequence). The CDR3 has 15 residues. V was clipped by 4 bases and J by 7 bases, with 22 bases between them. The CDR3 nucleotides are TGTGCCTGGACAATAACAAGACAGACCACAGGTGGCTACACCTTC. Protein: CAWTITRQTTGGYTF. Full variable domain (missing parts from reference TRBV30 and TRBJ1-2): SQTIHQWPATLVQPVGSPLSLECTVEGTSNPNLYWYRQAAGRGLQLLFYSVGIGQISSEVPQNLSASRPQDRQFILSSKKLLLSDSGFYLCAWTITRQTTGGYTFGSGTRLTVV.

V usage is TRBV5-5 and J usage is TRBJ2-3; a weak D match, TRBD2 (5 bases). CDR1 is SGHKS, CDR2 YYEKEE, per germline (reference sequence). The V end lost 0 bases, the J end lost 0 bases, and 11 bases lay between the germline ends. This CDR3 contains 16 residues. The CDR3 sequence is CASSLVLAKSTDTQYF. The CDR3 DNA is TGTGCCAGCAGCTTGGTGTTAGCGAAAAGCACAGATACGCAGTATTTT.

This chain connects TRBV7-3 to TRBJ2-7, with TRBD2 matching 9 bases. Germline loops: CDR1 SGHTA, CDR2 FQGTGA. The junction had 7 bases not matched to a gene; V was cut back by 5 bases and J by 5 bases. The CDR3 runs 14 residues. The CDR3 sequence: CASSKGLANHEQYF. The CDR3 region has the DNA TGTGCCAGCAGCAAAGGACTAGCGAACCACGAGCAGTACTTC.

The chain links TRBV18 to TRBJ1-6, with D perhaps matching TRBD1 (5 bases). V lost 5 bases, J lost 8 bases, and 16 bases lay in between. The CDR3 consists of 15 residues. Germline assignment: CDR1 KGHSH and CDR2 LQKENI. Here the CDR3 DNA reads TGTGCCAGCTCAGTTCGACAGTTTGTTTATTCACCCCTCCACTTT. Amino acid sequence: CASSVRQFVYSPLHF. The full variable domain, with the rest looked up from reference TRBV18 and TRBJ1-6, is NAGVMQNPRHLVRRRGQEARLRCSPMKGHSHVYWYRQLPEEGLKFMVYLQKENIIDESGMPKERFSAEFPKEGPSILRIQQVVRGDSAAYFCASSVRQFVYSPLHFGNGTRLTVT.

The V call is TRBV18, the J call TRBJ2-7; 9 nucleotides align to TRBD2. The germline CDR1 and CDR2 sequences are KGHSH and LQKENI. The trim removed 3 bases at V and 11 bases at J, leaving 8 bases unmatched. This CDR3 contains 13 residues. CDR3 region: CASSPGLAGWKYF. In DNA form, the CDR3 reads TGTGCCAGCTCACCTGGTCTAGCGGGATGGAAGTACTTC.

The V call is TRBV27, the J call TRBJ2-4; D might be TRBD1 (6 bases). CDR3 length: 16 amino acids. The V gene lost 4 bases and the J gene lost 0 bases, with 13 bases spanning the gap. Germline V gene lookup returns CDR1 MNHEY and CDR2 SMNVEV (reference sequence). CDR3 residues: CASSSQTGIAKNIQYF. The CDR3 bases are TGTGCCAGCAGTTCACAAACAGGGATAGCCAAAAACATTCAGTACTTC.